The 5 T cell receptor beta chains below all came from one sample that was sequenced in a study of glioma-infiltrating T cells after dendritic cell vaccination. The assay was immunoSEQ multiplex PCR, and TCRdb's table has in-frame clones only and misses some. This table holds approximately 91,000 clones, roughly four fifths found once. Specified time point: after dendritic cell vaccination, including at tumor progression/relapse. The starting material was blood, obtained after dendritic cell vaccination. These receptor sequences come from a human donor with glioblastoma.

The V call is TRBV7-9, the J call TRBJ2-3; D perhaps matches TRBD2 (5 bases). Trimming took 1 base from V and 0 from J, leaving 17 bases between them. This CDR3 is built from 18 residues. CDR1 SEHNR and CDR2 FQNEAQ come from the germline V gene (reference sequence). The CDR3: CASSLGTGLPSSTDTQYF. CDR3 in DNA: TGTGCCAGCAGCTTAGGTACTGGACTCCCCTCTAGCACAGATACGCAGTATTTT.

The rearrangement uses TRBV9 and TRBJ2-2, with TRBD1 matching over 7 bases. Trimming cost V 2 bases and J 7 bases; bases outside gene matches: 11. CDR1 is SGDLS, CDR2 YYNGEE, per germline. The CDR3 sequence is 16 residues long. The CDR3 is CASSVGLRQGSGELFF. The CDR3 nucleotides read TGTGCCAGCAGCGTTGGCCTTCGACAGGGAAGCGGGGAGCTGTTTTTT.

Here the CDR3 reads CATQTGLNNEQFF. The CDR3 DNA sequence: TGTGCCACCCAGACAGGGTTGAACAATGAGCAGTTCTTC. This sequence joins TRBV6-5 and TRBJ2-1; TRBD1 aligns across 7 bases. J lost 5 bases, V lost 10 bases, and 8 bases had no gene match. The length of the CDR3 is 13 residues. CDR1 is MNHEY and CDR2 is SVGAGI in the germline V gene.

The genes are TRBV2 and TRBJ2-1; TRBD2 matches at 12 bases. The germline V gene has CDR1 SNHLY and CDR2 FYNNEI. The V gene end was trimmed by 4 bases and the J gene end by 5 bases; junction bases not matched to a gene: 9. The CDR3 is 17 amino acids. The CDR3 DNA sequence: TGTGCCAGCAGTGCCAGAGCCCGACTAGCGGGGGACAATGAGCAGTTCTTC. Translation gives CASSARARLAGDNEQFF.

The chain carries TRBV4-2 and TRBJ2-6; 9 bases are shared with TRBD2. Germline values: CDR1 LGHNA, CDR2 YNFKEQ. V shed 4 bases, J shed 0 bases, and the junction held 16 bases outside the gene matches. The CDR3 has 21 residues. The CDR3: CASSRKLAGGAGDSGANVLTF. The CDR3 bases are TGTGCCAGCAGCCGGAAACTGGCGGGGGGGGCGGGGGACTCTGGGGCCAACGTCCTGACTTTC.